This TCR beta chain was identified in a study of shared clonotypes between healthy human individuals. Overall study context: The donor group consisted of a couple of women and a few men, aged 18 to 49.

Points on this clone: What it binds is not known.

The study's findings and limits: Naive subsets generally had larger estimated richness than memory subsets. Sorted-subset samples were not fully sequenced, rarefaction indicated.

The CDR3 extends over 16 amino acids. CDR1 SGHTA and CDR2 FQGNSA come from the germline V gene. V lost 5 bases, J lost 0 bases, and 8 bases stayed unmatched. Sequencing was performed with immunoSEQ multiplex PCR; in TCRdb, only in-frame clones are kept and a portion is missing. The table records around 510,000 clones, 95% to 97% of them present only once. The origin of this receptor is a woman in her thirties in good health. Input material: naive CD4+ T cells sorted from blood. Described subset: CD45RA+ positively selected. This chain links TRBV7-2 with TRBJ2-5; 8 bases are shared with TRBD1. DNA of the CDR3: TGTGCCAGCAGCGCCGACAGGGGATGGTACCAAGAGACCCAGTACTTC. Translating it yields CASSADRGWYQETQYF.